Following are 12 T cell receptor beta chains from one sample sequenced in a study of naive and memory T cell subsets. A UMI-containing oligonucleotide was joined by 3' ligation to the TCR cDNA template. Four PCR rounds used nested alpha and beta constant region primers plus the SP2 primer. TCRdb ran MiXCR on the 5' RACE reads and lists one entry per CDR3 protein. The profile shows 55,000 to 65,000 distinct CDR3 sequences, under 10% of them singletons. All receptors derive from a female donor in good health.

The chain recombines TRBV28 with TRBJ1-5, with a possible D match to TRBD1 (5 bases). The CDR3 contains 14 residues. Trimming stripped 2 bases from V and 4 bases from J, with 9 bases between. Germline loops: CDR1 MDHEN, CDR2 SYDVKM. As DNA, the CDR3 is TGTGCCAGCAGTTTAAGGCGGGGGAATCAGCCCCAGCATTTT. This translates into CASSLRRGNQPQHF.

The CDR3 DNA reads TGTGCCAGTACCCCAGGGACTAGCGGCATCAGGGACAATGAGCAGTTCTTC. Its translation is CASTPGTSGIRDNEQFF. V gene TRBV19 combines with J gene TRBJ2-1; 11 nucleotides line up with TRBD2. Per germline, CDR1 LNHDA and CDR2 SQIVND (reference sequence). This CDR3 is built from 17 residues. Trimming at V came to 7 bases and at J to 5 bases, leaving 13 bases not matched to a gene.

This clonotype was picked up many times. The CDR3 sequence: CSVVRNTNYGYTF. CDR3 nucleotides: TGCAGCGTTGTTCGGAATACTAACTATGGCTACACCTTC. This rearrangement joins TRBV29-1 to TRBJ1-2; D remains ambiguous. V lost 4 bases and J 0 bases, leaving 9 bases between the germline ends. This CDR3 has 13 amino acids. Germline loops: CDR1 SQVTM, CDR2 ANQGSEA. Variable domain in full (rest from reference TRBV29-1 and TRBJ1-2): SAVISQKPSRDICQRGTSLTIQCQVDSQVTMMFWYRQQPGQSLTLIATANQGSEATYESGFVIDKFPISRPNLTFSTLTVSNMSPEDSSIYLCSVVRNTNYGYTFGSGTRLTVV.

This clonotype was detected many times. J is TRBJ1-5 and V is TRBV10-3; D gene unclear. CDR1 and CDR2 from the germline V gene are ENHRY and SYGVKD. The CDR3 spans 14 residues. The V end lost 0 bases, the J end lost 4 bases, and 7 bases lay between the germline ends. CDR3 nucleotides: TGTGCCATCAGTGAGTCGATGAGTAATCAGCCCCAGCATTTT. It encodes CAISESMSNQPQHF.

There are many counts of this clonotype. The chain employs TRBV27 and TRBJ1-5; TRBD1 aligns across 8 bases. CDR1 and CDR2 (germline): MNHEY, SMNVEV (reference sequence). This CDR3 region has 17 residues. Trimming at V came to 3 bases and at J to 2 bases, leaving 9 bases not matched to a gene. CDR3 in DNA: TGTGCCAGCAGTTTTCTTCCGACAGGGGAGGGCAATCAGCCCCAGCATTTT. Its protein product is CASSFLPTGEGNQPQHF.

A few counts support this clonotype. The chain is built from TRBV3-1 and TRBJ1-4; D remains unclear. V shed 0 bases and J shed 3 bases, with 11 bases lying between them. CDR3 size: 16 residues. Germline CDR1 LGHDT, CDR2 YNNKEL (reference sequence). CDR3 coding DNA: TGTGCCAGCAGCCAAGATCCGTCTGGGGCTAATGAAAAACTGTTTTTT. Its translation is CASSQDPSGANEKLFF.

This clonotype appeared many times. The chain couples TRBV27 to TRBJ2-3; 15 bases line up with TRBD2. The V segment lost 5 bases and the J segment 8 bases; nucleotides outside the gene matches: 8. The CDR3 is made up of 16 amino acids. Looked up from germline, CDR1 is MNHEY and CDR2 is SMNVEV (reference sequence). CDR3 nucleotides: TGTGCCAGCAGTACGGGACTAGCGGGGGGTGGTGGTACGCAGTATTTT. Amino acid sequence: CASSTGLAGGGGTQYF.

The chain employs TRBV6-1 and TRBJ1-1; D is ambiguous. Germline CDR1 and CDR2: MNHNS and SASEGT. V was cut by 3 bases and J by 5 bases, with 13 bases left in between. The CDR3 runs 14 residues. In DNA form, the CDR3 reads TGTGCCAGCAGTGAGGGAGAAGAATGGACTGAAGCTTTCTTT. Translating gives CASSEGEEWTEAFF.

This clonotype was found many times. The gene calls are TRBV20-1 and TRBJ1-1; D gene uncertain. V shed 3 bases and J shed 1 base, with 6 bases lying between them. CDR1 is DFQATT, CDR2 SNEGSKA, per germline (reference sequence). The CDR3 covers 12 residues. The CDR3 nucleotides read TGCAGTGCTAGGGATGGGAACACTGAAGCTTTCTTT. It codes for CSARDGNTEAFF.

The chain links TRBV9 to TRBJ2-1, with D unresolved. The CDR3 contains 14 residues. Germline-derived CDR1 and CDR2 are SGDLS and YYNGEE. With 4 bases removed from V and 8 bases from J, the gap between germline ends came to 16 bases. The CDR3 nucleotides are TGTGCCAGCAGCCTAAGCGCTCCGGTCGATGAGCAGTTCTTC. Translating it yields CASSLSAPVDEQFF. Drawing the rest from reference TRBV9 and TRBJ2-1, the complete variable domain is DSGVTQTPKHLITATGQRVTLRCSPRSGDLSVYWYQQSLDQGLQFLIQYYNGEERAKGNILERFSAQQFPDLHSELNLSSLELGDSALYFCASSLSAPVDEQFFGPGTRLTVL.

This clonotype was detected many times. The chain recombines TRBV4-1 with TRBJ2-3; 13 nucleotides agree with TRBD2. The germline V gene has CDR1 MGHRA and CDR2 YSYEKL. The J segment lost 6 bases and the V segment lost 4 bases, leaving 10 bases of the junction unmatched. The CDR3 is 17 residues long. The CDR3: CASSPTLAGGYRDTQYF. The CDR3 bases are TGCGCCAGCAGCCCTACACTAGCGGGGGGGTACCGGGATACGCAGTATTTT.

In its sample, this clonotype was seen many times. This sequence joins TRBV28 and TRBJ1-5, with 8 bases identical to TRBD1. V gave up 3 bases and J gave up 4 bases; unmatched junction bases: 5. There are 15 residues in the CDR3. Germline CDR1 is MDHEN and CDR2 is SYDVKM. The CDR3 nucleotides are TGTGCCAGCAGTTTTCAGGGGGCTTTTAATCAGCCCCAGCATTTT. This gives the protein CASSFQGAFNQPQHF.